This entry lists 17 T cell receptor beta chains sequenced from one sample in a study of cytomegalovirus exposure and HLA in healthy donors. The PCR ran on 60 Vbeta and 13 Jbeta primers. TCRdb keeps only in-frame clones here, not all; method: immunoSEQ multiplex PCR. This table holds 70,000 to 80,000 clones, around 80% found once. Sequenced sample: PBMCs. Source of these receptors: a young man in good health and CMV-seronegative.

This clone was seen only a few times. The J gene is TRBJ1-1, the V gene TRBV7-2; 8 bases agree with TRBD1. CDR3 length equals 13 residues. From germline, CDR1 is SGHTA and CDR2 FQGNSA. V lost 5 bases and J lost 6; bases outside the gene matches: 5. CDR3 sequence reads: CASSVDRVAEAFF. DNA of the CDR3: TGTGCCAGCAGCGTGGACAGGGTAGCTGAAGCTTTCTTT.

V usage is TRBV27 and J usage is TRBJ1-5; perhaps TRBD1 as D (6 bases). This CDR3 contains 15 residues. V gave up 0 bases and J gave up 2 bases, with 8 bases separating them. In germline, CDR1 is MNHEY, CDR2 SMNVEV (reference sequence). The CDR3 DNA follows: TGTGCCAGCAGTTTATCGGGGGCCCGCAATCAGCCCCAGCATTTT. It encodes CASSLSGARNQPQHF.

The chain links TRBV5-4 to TRBJ2-1; 9 bases fit TRBD2. CDR1 and CDR2 from the germline V gene are SGHNT and YYREEE (reference sequence). This CDR3 has 16 residues. The V gene end was trimmed by 4 bases and the J gene end by 6 bases; junction bases not matched to a gene: 11. The CDR3 DNA follows: TGTGCCAGCAGCCACCGGTGGAGCGGGGGGCGCAATGAGCAGTTCTTC. Protein sequence: CASSHRWSGGRNEQFF.

This clone was counted only a few times. The genes are TRBV5-1 and TRBJ2-7, with D perhaps TRBD2 (6 bases). Germline assignment: CDR1 SGHRS and CDR2 YFSETQ. The CDR3 sequence is 15 residues long. Between the trimmed V and J ends, which lost 3 bases and 3 bases, there was a span of 16 bases. The CDR3 DNA reads TGCGCCAGCAGCTCCTCTAGCGCTGTAGTCTACGAGCAGTACTTC. Its translation is CASSSSSAVVYEQYF.

The rearrangement joins TRBV7-2 to TRBJ2-1, with D possibly matching TRBD1 (6 bases). Germline CDR1 SGHTA, CDR2 FQGNSA. V lost 3 bases and J lost 8, with 8 bases in between. The CDR3 sequence is 12 residues long. The CDR3 protein is CASSFNRDEQFF. The CDR3 region has the DNA TGTGCCAGCAGCTTCAACAGGGATGAGCAGTTCTTC.

The chain is built from TRBV27 and TRBJ1-2, with 8 nucleotides matching TRBD1. Germline V lookup: CDR1 MNHEY, CDR2 SMNVEV (reference sequence). The CDR3 spans 11 residues. Losses at the gene ends were 8 bases for V and 6 bases for J; bases not matched to a gene: 2. Here the CDR3 reads CASGQGNGYTF. Here the CDR3 DNA reads TGTGCCAGCGGACAGGGAAATGGCTACACCTTC.

This clone is a singleton in its sample. The genes are TRBV11-2 and TRBJ2-5; 10 bases match TRBD1. Per germline, CDR1 SGHAT and CDR2 FQNNGV. V shed 5 bases and J 2 bases; nucleotides not matched to a gene: 5. The CDR3 consists of 15 residues. DNA of the CDR3: TGTGCCAGCAGCCCCCCGGACAGGGGGCAAGAGACCCAGTACTTC. Translating it yields CASSPPDRGQETQYF. Variable domain in full (rest from reference TRBV11-2 and TRBJ2-5): EAGVAQSPRYKIIEKRQSVAFWCNPISGHATLYWYQQILGQGPKLLIQFQNNGVVDDSQLPKDRFSAERLKGVDSTLKIQPAKLEDSAVYLCASSPPDRGQETQYFGPGTRLLVL.

CDR3 protein: CASSLVRSEAFF. The CDR3 DNA reads as TGTGCCAGCAGTTTAGTGAGGTCTGAAGCTTTCTTT. V usage is TRBV28 and J usage is TRBJ1-1; D is ambiguous. This CDR3 contains 12 residues. The ends were cut back, 2 bases at V and 6 bases at J, with 7 bases in the middle. CDR1 is MDHEN and CDR2 is SYDVKM in the germline V gene.

This chain connects TRBV6-1 to TRBJ2-3; the match to TRBD2 covers 8 bases. Trimming cost V 7 bases and J 2 bases; bases outside gene matches: 8. The CDR3 covers 15 residues. Germline V gene data show CDR1 as MNHNS and CDR2 as SASEGT. The CDR3 nucleotides read TGTGCCAGCACTAGAAGTAGCGGGGCCACAGATACGCAGTATTTT. Translating gives CASTRSSGATDTQYF.

The genes are TRBV7-2 and TRBJ1-2; 8 nucleotides match TRBD1. Per germline, CDR1 SGHTA and CDR2 FQGNSA. The trim removed 3 bases at V and 3 bases at J, leaving 12 bases unmatched. The CDR3 length is 17 residues. In DNA, the CDR3 is TGTGCCAGCAGCTTCCTCAGGGGGCTGGGTCGCGACTATGGCTACACCTTC. Protein sequence: CASSFLRGLGRDYGYTF.

J is TRBJ1-1 and V is TRBV5-6, with D possibly TRBD1 on 5 matching bases. Trimming shortened V by 1 base and J by 0 bases, and 7 bases separated the two germline ends. The germline CDR1 and CDR2 sequences are SGHDT and YYEEEE. CDR3 length equals 14 residues. The CDR3 loop reads CASSLRQLNTEAFF. The DNA for the CDR3 is TGTGCCAGCAGCTTGAGACAGTTGAACACTGAAGCTTTCTTT.

J is TRBJ2-7 and V is TRBV5-8, with a weak D call TRBD1 (5 bases). The V and J ends lost 4 bases and 2 bases respectively, with 10 bases between them. This CDR3 contains 13 residues. CDR1 SGHTS and CDR2 YDEGEE come from the germline V gene. The CDR3 reads CASSRQITYEQYF. In DNA form, the CDR3 reads TGTGCCAGCAGCAGACAGATAACCTACGAGCAGTACTTC.

The chain couples TRBV2 to TRBJ1-6; 9 bases line up with TRBD1. CDR1 is SNHLY, CDR2 FYNNEI, per germline. The CDR3 extends over 14 amino acids. V lost 8 bases to trimming and J lost 14 bases; unmatched junction nucleotides: 13. The DNA of the CDR3 is TGTGCCAGCTACACCGGGACAGGGACCGTTTCCCTCCACTTT. This sequence encodes CASYTGTGTVSLHF.

The chain has TRBV7-2 and TRBJ1-5, with 10 bases matching TRBD1. Germline V gene data show CDR1 as SGHTA and CDR2 as FQGNSA. The V and J ends lost 5 bases and 5 bases, in that order; junction bases with no gene match: 6. The CDR3 runs 15 residues. For the CDR3, the DNA is TGTGCCAGCAGCAGGACCGGGACAGGGGATCAGCCCCAGCATTTT. This translates into CASSRTGTGDQPQHF.

The chain recombines TRBV4-2 with TRBJ2-3; 15 nucleotides agree with TRBD2. CDR3 length: 15 amino acids. The ends lost 6 bases at V and 8 bases at J; junction bases unmatched: 6. Germline values: CDR1 LGHNA, CDR2 YNFKEQ. Here the CDR3 reads CASRDGTSGGFTQYF. CDR3 DNA sequence: TGTGCCAGCAGAGACGGGACTAGCGGGGGGTTTACGCAGTATTTT.

The gene calls are TRBV7-8 and TRBJ2-2, with a possible D match to TRBD1 (6 bases). The ends were cut back, 7 bases at V and 2 bases at J, with 11 bases in the middle. This CDR3 is built from 14 residues. CDR1 and CDR2 (germline): SGHVS, FQNEAQ. The CDR3: CASNVDRNTGELFF. CDR3 sequence (DNA): TGTGCCAGCAACGTGGACAGAAACACCGGGGAGCTGTTTTTT.

The chain joins TRBV4-3 to TRBJ2-2, with 7 positions matching TRBD1. CDR3 size: 16 residues. In germline, CDR1 is LGHNA, CDR2 YSLEER. V shed 0 bases, J shed 1 base, and the junction held 2 bases outside the gene matches. In nucleotides, the CDR3 is TGCGCCAGCAGCCAAGATAGGGACAGGAACACCGGGGAGCTGTTTTTT. Residues: CASSQDRDRNTGELFF.